The entry below gives a single T cell receptor beta chain sequence along with its context. The antigen remains undetermined. This record comes from a study of cytotoxic CD8 clonotypes in ibrutinib-treated CLL. Study context: The patient breakdown showed roughly ten relapsed/refractory and under 16 treatment-naive cases, with fewer than 18 IGHV unmutated.

Study-wide findings and caveats: Once treatment began, public clonotypes, which were uncommon, contracted or stayed stable. In comparison with age-matched healthy donors, baseline clonality was higher and tracked circulating CD8+ T-cell counts.

Germline CDR1 SGHTA, CDR2 FQGNSA. The CDR3 consists of 19 residues. The V gene end was trimmed by 5 bases and the J gene end by 3 bases; junction bases not matched to a gene: 16. Sequencing was performed with immunoSEQ multiplex PCR; in TCRdb, only in-frame clones are kept and a portion is missing. The sample contains nearly 300,000 clones, around 76% of which appear only once. Extraction of around 1.9 micrograms of genomic DNA from cryopreserved PBMCs supplied material for TCR beta libraries. The sequence was collected from a human donor with chronic lymphocytic leukemia. V is TRBV7-2 and J is TRBJ2-1; TRBD1 matches 10 bases. This sample comprised PBMCs, obtained at disease progression, from a patient treated with ibrutinib. CDR3 protein: CASSRTGGTGVLGYNEQFF. For the CDR3, the DNA is TGTGCCAGCAGCCGTACGGGCGGGACAGGGGTATTAGGCTACAATGAGCAGTTCTTC.